The 17 T cell receptor beta chains below were found in one sample sequenced in a study. In TCRdb, the 5' RACE reads were re-called with MiXCR into one record per CDR3 protein. This table holds roughly 56,000 distinct CDR3 sequences, nearly 30% found once. The sample was tumor-infiltrating naive CD4+ T cells sorted from the breast tumor. Stated subset: naive CD4+ T cells, CD4+CD45RA+CD25-. The origin of the receptors is a female donor with breast cancer.

This clonotype was observed a single time. A read error may explain this, as a much larger clone is one base away. The rearrangement joins TRBV29-1 to TRBJ1-6, with TRBD1 identical over 9 bases. V lost 8 bases, J lost 8 bases, and 13 bases stayed unmatched. Germline V gene lookup returns CDR1 SQVTM and CDR2 ANQGSEA. This CDR3 is 15 amino acids long. CDR3: CSIRTGVNFDSPLHF. CDR3 in DNA: TGCAGCATCCGGACAGGGGTTAATTTTGATTCACCCCTCCACTTT.

The chain couples TRBV4-1 to TRBJ1-1; 7 bases match TRBD1. This CDR3 has 16 residues. J gave up 5 bases and V 7 bases, and 16 bases lay outside the gene matches. Germline V gene sequence: CDR1 MGHRA, CDR2 YSYEKL. DNA for the CDR3: TGCGCCAGCAAACATCAAAAGGGACCCAGGGGGACTGAAGCTTTCTTT. Encoded protein: CASKHQKGPRGTEAFF.

This chain joins TRBV6-2 or TRBV6-3 and TRBJ1-5; possibly TRBD1 for D (6 bases). V was cut by 6 bases and J by 0 bases, with 9 bases left in between. The CDR3 runs 14 residues. Germline lookup yields CDR1 MNHEY and CDR2 SVGEGT. The CDR3 coding sequence is TGTGCCAGCAGCCCCAGGGGTAGCAATCAGCCCCAGCATTTT. Its protein is CASSPRGSNQPQHF.

In its sample, this clonotype is medium-sized. The genes are TRBV29-1 and TRBJ2-3; possibly TRBD1 or TRBD2 for D (7 bases each). Trimming removed 4 bases at V and 6 bases at J, with 11 bases between. Germline CDR1 SQVTM, CDR2 ANQGSEA. This CDR3 spans 12 amino acids. CDR3 sequence: CSVGQGGDTQYF. CDR3 in DNA: TGCAGCGTTGGGCAGGGGGGGGATACGCAGTATTTT.

This clonotype was observed a handful of times. The conserved closing phenylalanine or tryptophan is absent in this CDR3, likely reflecting a read error. Here the CDR3 reads CASRPDRGEAFS. As DNA, the CDR3 is TGTGCCAGCAGGCCGGACAGGGGAGAAGCTTTCTCT. V usage is TRBV2 and J usage is TRBJ1-1, with 9 nucleotides matching TRBD1. There are 12 residues in the CDR3. The V and J ends lost 6 bases and 8 bases, in that order; junction bases with no gene match: 4. The germline V gene encodes CDR1 SNHLY and CDR2 FYNNEI.

Regarding this clonotype: A read error may account for a junction end that differs from germline. The chain has TRBV5-1 and TRBJ2-7, with 7 bases matching TRBD1. CDR3 size: 18 residues. In germline, CDR1 is SGHRS, CDR2 YFSETQ. The CDR3 reads CASSAGVPKGQSTYKQYF. CDR3 bases: TGCGCCAGCAGCGCCGGAGTACCCAAGGGACAGTCGACCTACAAGCAGTACTTC.

This clonotype has a handful of counts. The chain combines TRBV4-2 with TRBJ1-6, with D unclear. This CDR3 is 13 amino acids long. Germline CDR1 reads LGHNA; CDR2 reads YNFKEQ. Trimming removed 1 base at V and 6 bases at J, with 4 bases between. CDR3 region: CASSQAANSPLHF. CDR3 sequence (DNA): TGTGCCAGCAGCCAAGCGGCTAATTCACCCCTCCACTTT.

This clonotype occurred a few times. V usage is TRBV12-3 or TRBV12-4 and J usage is TRBJ1-5; D gene ambiguous. The CDR3 covers 14 residues. V was trimmed by 6 bases and J by 0 bases, leaving 9 bases between them. Here the CDR3 DNA reads TGTGCCAGCAGCCTGACTGTTAGCAATCAGCCCCAGCATTTT. Translated: CASSLTVSNQPQHF.

The V gene is TRBV6-5, the J gene TRBJ1-5; possibly TRBD1 for D (6 bases). Germline CDR1 MNHEY, CDR2 SVGAGI. Trimming cost V 5 bases and J 0 bases, with 11 bases left between them. The CDR3 is made up of 15 amino acids. CDR3 DNA: TGTGCCAGCAGTGAGGGGGGTCATAGCAATCAGCCCCAGCATTTT. This sequence encodes CASSEGGHSNQPQHF.

At least ten counts were recorded for this clonotype. V and J are TRBV6-2 or TRBV6-3 and TRBJ2-1; the match to TRBD2 covers 7 bases. The CDR3 is 15 amino acids. Germline V gives CDR1 MNHEY, CDR2 SVGEGT. V was clipped by 10 bases and J by 0 bases; unmatched bases: 9. In nucleotides, the CDR3 is TGTGCCATCCGGGAGGCGGGGAGCTCCTACAATGAGCAGTTCTTC. Its protein product is CAIREAGSSYNEQFF.

The chain employs TRBV29-1 and TRBJ1-2, with TRBD1 matching over 7 bases. Looked up from germline, CDR1 is SQVTM and CDR2 is ANQGSEA. V trimming: 4 bases; J trimming: 0 bases; junction bases outside the gene matches: 11. This CDR3 comprises 16 residues. The CDR3 DNA follows: TGCAGCGTTGCCTCCACAGGGGAGCCCACTAACTATGGCTACACCTTC. Its protein is CSVASTGEPTNYGYTF.

Here the CDR3 reads CASSQSGSNQPQHF. The CDR3 nucleotides read TGTGCCAGCAGCCAAAGCGGGAGCAATCAGCCCCAGCATTTT. J is TRBJ1-5 and V is TRBV14; D is ambiguous. Trimming removed 2 bases at V and 1 base at J, with 6 bases between. The V gene's germline CDR1 is SGHDN and CDR2 FVKESK. This CDR3 region has 14 residues.

V is TRBV2 and J is TRBJ2-1; a possible D gene is TRBD2 (5 bases). The CDR3 sequence is 13 residues long. The ends were cut back, 7 bases at V and 9 bases at J, with 16 bases in the middle. Germline V lookup: CDR1 SNHLY, CDR2 FYNNEI. The CDR3 region has the DNA TGTGCCAGCACCAGCGGCCCTCCTAGTGAGCAGTTCTTC. Amino acids: CASTSGPPSEQFF.

This rearrangement joins TRBV6-2 or TRBV6-3 to TRBJ2-1, with D hard to call. V lost 7 bases and J 3 bases, leaving 10 bases between the germline ends. The germline gives CDR1 MNHEY, CDR2 SVGEGT. The CDR3 is made up of 13 amino acids. The CDR3 loop is CASTPARYNEQFF. CDR3 nucleotides: TGTGCCAGCACCCCAGCTCGCTACAATGAGCAGTTCTTC.

This clonotype was seen ten or more times. This chain joins TRBV5-1 and TRBJ2-1; 12 nucleotides align to TRBD2. Germline assignment: CDR1 SGHRS and CDR2 YFSETQ. This CDR3 has 15 residues. Trimming at V came to 3 bases and at J to 5 bases, leaving 3 bases not matched to a gene. As DNA, the CDR3 is TGCGCCAGCAGCTCTAGCGGGGGGGGCCACAATGAGCAGTTCTTC. Its translation: CASSSSGGGHNEQFF.

At least ten counts were recorded for this clonotype. The chain has TRBV7-2 and TRBJ1-2, with TRBD1 matching 8 bases. The CDR3 spans 13 residues. In germline, CDR1 is SGHTA, CDR2 FQGNSA. V lost 5 bases, J lost 4 bases, and 3 bases stayed unmatched. In nucleotides, the CDR3 is TGTGCCAGCAGCGCCGACAGGGGCTATGGCTACACCTTC. Its protein product is CASSADRGYGYTF. The whole variable domain, filled in from reference TRBV7-2 and TRBJ1-2, reads GAGVSQSPSNKVTEKGKDVELRCDPISGHTALYWYRQSLGQGLEFLIYFQGNSAPDKSGLPSDRFSAERTGGSVSTLTIQRTQQEDSAVYLCASSADRGYGYTFGSGTRLTVV.

This chain links TRBV7-2 with TRBJ1-1; the D is unclear. There are 15 residues in the CDR3. CDR1 is SGHTA and CDR2 is FQGNSA in the germline V gene. V lost 1 base and J lost 3, with 12 bases in between. The CDR3 bases are TGTGCCAGCAGCTTAGTCGACAAGAGTCACACTGAAGCTTTCTTT. Protein product: CASSLVDKSHTEAFF.